The entry below describes one T cell receptor beta chain. Its antigen target is currently unknown. Base qualities are not recorded, but no much larger clone differs from it by a single base. This sample is part of a study of blood T cell repertoires in COVID-19 (TCRdb year 2020). Study-level background: Samples from collaborators originated in the United States, Italy and Spain and spanned both the acute and convalescent phases of COVID-19. The prospective study material was composed of cDNA or gDNA derived from T cells, B-cell-depleted T cells, or PBMCs. A de-identified subject ID, COVID-19 status, age in years and sex were almost always included in the sample metadata. Samples were obtained from the ongoing ImmuneRACE study (first 160 participants) and from 1,254 subjects provided by 6 global collaborators. Deeply sampled blood TCRbeta repertoires from subjects exposed to, actively infected with, or recovered from COVID-19 were included in the dataset. Where HLA class I and class II types were available, the types were taken from metadata supplied by the sample provider, not from assay-based typing. The repertoires were released in a freely available public database intended as a resource for research on the immune response to SARS-CoV-2. What the authors observed across the whole study: Clinical and demographic metadata were provided uncurated, with the amount varying by source and participant.

CDR1 SEHNR and CDR2 FQNEAQ were looked up in the germline V gene (reference sequence). The CDR3 runs 13 amino acids, cysteine and phenylalanine included. Here the CDR3 DNA is all that survives: 39 bases in frame from base 1. From V the trimming removes 5 bases and from J it removes 7 bases, while the gene matches leave 4 bases of the junction unaccounted for. Participants in the prospective study were enrolled through a virtual design, were aged 18 to 89 years, and lived in roughly 24 United States geographic areas. In the prospective study, cohorts were assigned on the basis of participant-reported clinical history obtained from a screening survey and a study questionnaire. For ImmuneRACE Cohort 3, a participant was defined as recovered based on two consecutive negative NP/OP PCR tests, clearance by a healthcare professional, or resolution of symptoms. In the prospective study, whole blood, serum and a nasopharyngeal or oropharyngeal swab were collected from each participant by mobile phlebotomists. Prospective study participants could optionally give additional blood draws and questionnaires over an approximately 2-month period. Blood samples from the prospective study were shipped frozen or at room temperature prior to DNA extraction.

TCRbeta CDR3 regions were amplified from genomic DNA by means of the immunoSEQ Assay, a bias-controlled multiplex PCR. The published analysis was carried out like this. Within the assay, amplification of reference gene primers was used to estimate how many nucleated cells each sample contained. To quantify the absolute abundance of each unique TCRbeta CDR3 rearrangement, sequence reads were collapsed and filtered. For each sample, productive Simpson clonality was calculated as the square root of Simpson's diversity index across productive rearrangements. TCRdb took this table from immuneACCESS and kept in-frame rearrangements with V and J called. Such tables lack part of the clones; where checked against another copy, unresolved V genes explain under half of the gap, and the rest is unexplained. D and trimming come from the DNA, and the V and J calls and clone size come from that table. Across this sample there are 200,000 to 300,000 clones, with roughly 86% seen only once. Under 3% of the sample lies in the top ten.

The chain is made from TRBV7-9 and TRBJ1-5, and 8 bases in between align with TRBD1. Sequencing was performed on PBMCs or T cells enriched from blood (not recorded which). The source of this sequence is a woman in her late teens or twenties who had recovered from COVID-19. The DNA is as follows: TGTGCCAGCAGCCCGACAGGGGACCAGCCCCAGCATTTT. Its product reads: CASSPTGDQPQHF.